This T cell receptor (beta chain) was captured in a study of T cells in Graves' hyperthyroidism and ophthalmopathy. Overall study: Peripheral blood collection took place at initial diagnosis, before any treatment.

The CDR3 runs 14 residues. Trimming shortened V by 4 bases and J by 1 base, and 11 bases separated the two germline ends. Germline assignment: CDR1 SGHRS and CDR2 YFSETQ. This clonotype was seen repeatedly, ten times or more. It was RNA transcripts that yielded the amplified TCR beta CDR3 regions. HTBI primers drove first-round RT-PCR of the TCR CDR3. TCRdb re-derived calls from the multiplex PCR reads in MiXCR, one entry per CDR3 protein. This sample has 250,000 or so distinct CDR3 sequences, with 13% to 15% found just once. The sequence came from a woman aged 45 to 65 with Graves' hyperthyroidism that later progressed to Graves' ophthalmopathy. The sample comprised blood. The rearrangement links TRBV5-1 to TRBJ1-1; tentatively, D is TRBD1 (5 bases). The DNA for the CDR3 is TGCGCCAGCAGCGATGGGACGGGGAACACTGAAGCTTTCTTT. Encoded protein: CASSDGTGNTEAFF.